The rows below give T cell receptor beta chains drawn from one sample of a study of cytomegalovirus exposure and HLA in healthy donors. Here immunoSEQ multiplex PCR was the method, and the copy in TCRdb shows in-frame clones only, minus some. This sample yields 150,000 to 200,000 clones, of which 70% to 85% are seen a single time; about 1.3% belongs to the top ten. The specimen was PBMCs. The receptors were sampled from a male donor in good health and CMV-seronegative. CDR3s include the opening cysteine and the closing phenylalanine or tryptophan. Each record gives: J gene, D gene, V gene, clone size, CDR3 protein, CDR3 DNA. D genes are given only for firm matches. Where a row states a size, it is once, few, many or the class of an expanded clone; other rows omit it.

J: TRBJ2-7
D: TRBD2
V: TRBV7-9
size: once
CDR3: CASGTSGTYEQYF
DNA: TGTGCCAGCGGGACTAGCGGTACCTACGAGCAGTACTTC

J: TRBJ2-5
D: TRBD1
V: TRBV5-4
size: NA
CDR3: CASSRQGGVETQYF
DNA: TGTGCCAGCAGCCGACAGGGGGGAGTTGAGACCCAGTACTTC

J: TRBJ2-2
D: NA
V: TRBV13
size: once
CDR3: CASSLESYTGELFF
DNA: TGTGCCAGCAGCTTAGAATCGTACACCGGGGAGCTGTTTTTT

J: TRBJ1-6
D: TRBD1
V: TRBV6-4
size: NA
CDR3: CASSGTGSTPLHF
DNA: TGTGCCAGCAGCGGGACAGGGTCGACACCCCTCCACTTT

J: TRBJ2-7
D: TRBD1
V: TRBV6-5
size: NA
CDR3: CASSYDSGGAYEQYF
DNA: TGTGCCAGCAGTTACGATTCAGGGGGCGCGTACGAGCAGTACTTC

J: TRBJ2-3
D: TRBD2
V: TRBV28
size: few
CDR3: CASSLSTSGYTDTQYF
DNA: TGTGCCAGCAGTTTATCAACTAGCGGGTACACAGATACGCAGTATTTT

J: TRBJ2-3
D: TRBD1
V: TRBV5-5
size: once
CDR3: CASSLGGQGAGTQYF
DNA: TGTGCCAGCAGCTTGGGAGGGCAGGGGGCGGGTACGCAGTATTTT

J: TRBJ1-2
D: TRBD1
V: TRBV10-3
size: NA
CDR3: CAISGLRDRGPYNYGYTF
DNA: TGTGCCATCAGTGGCCTTCGGGACAGGGGACCTTACAACTATGGCTACACCTTC

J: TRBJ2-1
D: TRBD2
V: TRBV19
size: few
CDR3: CASSIEASGRGEQFF
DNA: TGTGCCAGTAGTATAGAGGCTAGCGGGAGGGGTGAGCAGTTCTTC

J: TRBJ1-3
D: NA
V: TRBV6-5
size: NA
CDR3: CASSYTRGNTIYF
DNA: TGTGCCAGCAGTTACACTAGAGGAAACACCATATATTTT

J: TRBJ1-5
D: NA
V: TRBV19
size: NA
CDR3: CASSPWTESRQPQHF
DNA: TGTGCCAGTAGTCCATGGACAGAGTCGAGACAGCCCCAGCATTTT

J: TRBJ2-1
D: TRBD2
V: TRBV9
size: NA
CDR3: CASSVGLAGGRNEQFF
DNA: TGTGCCAGCAGCGTAGGCCTAGCGGGGGGGCGGAATGAGCAGTTCTTC

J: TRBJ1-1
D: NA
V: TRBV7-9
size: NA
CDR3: CASSLAGTLDTEAFF
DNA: TGTGCCAGCAGCTTAGCGGGGACACTCGACACTGAAGCTTTCTTT

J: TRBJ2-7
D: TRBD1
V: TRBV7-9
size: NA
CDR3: CASSPRQGDEQYF
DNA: TGTGCCAGCAGCCCGAGACAGGGGGACGAGCAGTACTTC

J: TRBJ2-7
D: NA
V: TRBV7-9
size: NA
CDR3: CASSLGQIISYEQYF
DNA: TGTGCCAGCAGCTTAGGACAGATAATATCCTACGAGCAGTACTTC

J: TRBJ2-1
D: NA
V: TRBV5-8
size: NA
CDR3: CASSPRGQSHNEQFF
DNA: TGTGCCAGCAGCCCTAGGGGACAATCTCACAATGAGCAGTTCTTC

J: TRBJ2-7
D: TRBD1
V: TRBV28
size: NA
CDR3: CASSLPGQGSYEQYF
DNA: TGTGCCAGCAGTCTCCCGGGACAGGGGTCCTACGAGCAGTACTTC

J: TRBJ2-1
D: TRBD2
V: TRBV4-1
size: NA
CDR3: CASSQDEAGGSYNEQFF
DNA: TGCGCCAGCAGCCAAGATGAGGCGGGGGGATCCTACAATGAGCAGTTCTTC

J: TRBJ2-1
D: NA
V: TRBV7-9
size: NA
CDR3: CASSRGGGIPPRDNEQFF
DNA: TGTGCCAGCAGCAGGGGGGGCGGGATCCCGCCTAGAGACAATGAGCAGTTCTTC

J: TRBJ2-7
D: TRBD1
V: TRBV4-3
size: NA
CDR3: CASSHTRQGEQYF
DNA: TGCGCCAGCAGCCACACTAGACAGGGGGAGCAGTACTTC

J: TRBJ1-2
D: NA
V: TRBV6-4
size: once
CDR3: CASSEYAGNNYGYTF
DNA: TGTGCCAGCAGTGAGTACGCAGGGAATAACTATGGCTACACCTTC

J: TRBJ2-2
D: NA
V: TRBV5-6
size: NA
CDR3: CASSLGRANTGELFF
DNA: TGTGCCAGCAGCTTGGGCAGGGCTAACACCGGGGAGCTGTTTTTT

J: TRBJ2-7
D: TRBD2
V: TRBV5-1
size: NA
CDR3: CASSLGTSGYEQYF
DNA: TGCGCCAGCAGCTTGGGGACTAGCGGCTACGAGCAGTACTTC

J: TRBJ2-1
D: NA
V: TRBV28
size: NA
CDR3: CASSPRAGTRLSSYNEQFF
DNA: TGTGCCAGCAGCCCCAGGGCCGGGACTCGCCTTAGCTCCTACAATGAGCAGTTCTTC

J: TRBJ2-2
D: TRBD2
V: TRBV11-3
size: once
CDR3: CASSLRGAGELFF
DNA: TGTGCCAGCAGCTTACGGGGGGCCGGGGAGCTGTTTTTT

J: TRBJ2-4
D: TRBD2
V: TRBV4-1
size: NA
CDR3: CASSGRGGQNIQYF
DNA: TGCGCCAGCAGCGGGCGGGGGGGCCAAAACATTCAGTACTTC

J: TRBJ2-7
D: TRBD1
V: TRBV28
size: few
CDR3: CASTPPRGKQYF
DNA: TGTGCCAGCACGCCCCCCAGGGGGAAGCAGTACTTC

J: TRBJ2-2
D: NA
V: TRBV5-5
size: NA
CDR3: CASSLGASPGELFF
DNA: TGTGCCAGCAGCTTGGGGGCTAGCCCCGGGGAGCTGTTTTTT

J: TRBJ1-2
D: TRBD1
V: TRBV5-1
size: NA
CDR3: CASSPGPDRPTNYGYTF
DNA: TGCGCCAGCAGCCCGGGGCCGGACAGGCCCACGAACTATGGCTACACCTTC

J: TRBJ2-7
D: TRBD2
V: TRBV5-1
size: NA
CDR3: CASSPLSGSYEQYF
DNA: TGCGCCAGCAGCCCCCTTAGCGGGAGCTACGAGCAGTACTTC

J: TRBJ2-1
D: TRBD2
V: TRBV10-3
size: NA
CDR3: CAHWLTGGDNEQFF
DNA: TGTGCCCATTGGTTGACGGGGGGGGACAATGAGCAGTTCTTC

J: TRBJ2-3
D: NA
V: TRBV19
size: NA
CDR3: CASSMQGTDTQYF
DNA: TGTGCCAGTAGTATGCAGGGAACAGATACGCAGTATTTT

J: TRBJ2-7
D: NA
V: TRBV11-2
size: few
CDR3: CASSLDRAYEQYF
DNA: TGTGCCAGCAGCTTAGATAGAGCCTACGAGCAGTACTTC

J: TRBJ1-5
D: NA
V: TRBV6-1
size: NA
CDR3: CASSEISGNQPQHF
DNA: TGTGCCAGCAGTGAAATCTCCGGCAATCAGCCCCAGCATTTT

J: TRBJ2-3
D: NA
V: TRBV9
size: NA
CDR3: CASSVGNRVVDTQYF
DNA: TGTGCCAGCAGCGTAGGAAACAGGGTAGTAGATACGCAGTATTTT

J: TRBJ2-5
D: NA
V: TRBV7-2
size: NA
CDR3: CASSLSPHRSPETQYF
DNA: TGTGCCAGCAGCTTAAGCCCCCACAGATCTCCTGAGACCCAGTACTTC

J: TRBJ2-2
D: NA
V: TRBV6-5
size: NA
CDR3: CASSSRGELFF
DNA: TGTGCCAGCAGTTCGCGAGGGGAGCTGTTTTTT

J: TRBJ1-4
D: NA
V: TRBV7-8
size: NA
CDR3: CASSFRYENEKLFF
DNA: TGTGCCAGCAGCTTCCGGTACGAGAATGAAAAACTGTTTTTT

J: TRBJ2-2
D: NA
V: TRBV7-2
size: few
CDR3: CASSLENYGHDTGELFF
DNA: TGTGCCAGCAGCTTAGAGAATTACGGACATGACACCGGGGAGCTGTTTTTT

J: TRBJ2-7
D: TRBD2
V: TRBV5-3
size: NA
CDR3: CARSPTPKREGDEQYF
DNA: TGTGCCAGAAGCCCTACCCCTAAGCGGGAGGGCGACGAGCAGTACTTC

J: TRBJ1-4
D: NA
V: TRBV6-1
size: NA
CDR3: CASSGIPDSEKLFF
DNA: TGTGCCAGCAGTGGGATCCCAGACTCCGAAAAACTGTTTTTT

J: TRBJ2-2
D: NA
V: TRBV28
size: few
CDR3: CASTPAGSPNTGELFF
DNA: TGTGCCAGCACCCCTGCCGGGAGTCCGAACACCGGGGAGCTGTTTTTT

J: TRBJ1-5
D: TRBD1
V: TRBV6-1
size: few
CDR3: CASSEEGARNQPQHF
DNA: TGTGCCAGCAGTGAAGAGGGGGCCCGCAATCAGCCCCAGCATTTT

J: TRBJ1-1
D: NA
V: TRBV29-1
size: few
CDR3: CSVVGTRGSTEAFF
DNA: TGCAGCGTTGTCGGAACCCGGGGGAGCACTGAAGCTTTCTTT

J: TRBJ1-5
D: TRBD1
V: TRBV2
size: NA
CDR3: CASTNEGDRQPQHF
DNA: TGTGCCAGCACCAACGAGGGGGACAGGCAGCCCCAGCATTTT

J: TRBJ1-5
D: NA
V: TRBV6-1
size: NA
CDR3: CASSEGYQPQHF
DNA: TGTGCCAGCAGTGAGGGCTATCAGCCCCAGCATTTT

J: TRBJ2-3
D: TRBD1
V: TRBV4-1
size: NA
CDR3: CASSQDHWQGEDTQYF
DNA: TGCGCCAGCAGCCAAGATCATTGGCAGGGGGAGGATACGCAGTATTTT

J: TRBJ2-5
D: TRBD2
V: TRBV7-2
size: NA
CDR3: CASSLVAGERETQYF
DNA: TGTGCCAGCAGCTTAGTAGCGGGGGAGAGGGAGACCCAGTACTTC

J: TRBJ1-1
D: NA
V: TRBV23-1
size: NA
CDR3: CASSQSAQRRVAFF
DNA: TGCGCCAGCAGTCAATCGGCGCAAAGGAGGGTAGCTTTCTTT

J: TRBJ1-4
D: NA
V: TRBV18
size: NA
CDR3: CASSPPEASGEKLFF
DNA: TGTGCCAGCTCACCGCCCGAGGCTAGCGGAGAAAAACTGTTTTTT

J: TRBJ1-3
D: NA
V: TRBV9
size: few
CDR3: CASSPTPTGQNTIYF
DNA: TGTGCCAGCAGCCCCACCCCGACAGGCCAGAACACCATATATTTT

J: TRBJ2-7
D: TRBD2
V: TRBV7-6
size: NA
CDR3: CASSLKIAGADEQYF
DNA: TGTGCCAGCAGCTTAAAAATAGCGGGAGCGGACGAGCAGTACTTC

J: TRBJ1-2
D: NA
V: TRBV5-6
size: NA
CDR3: CASISQGGGYTF
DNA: TGTGCCAGCATCTCACAGGGCGGTGGCTACACCTTC

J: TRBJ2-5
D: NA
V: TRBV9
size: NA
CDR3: CASSEDGEETQYF
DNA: TGTGCCAGCAGCGAGGACGGGGAAGAGACCCAGTACTTC

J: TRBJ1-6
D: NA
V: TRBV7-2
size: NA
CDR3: CASSTRGQNSPLHF
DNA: TGTGCCAGCAGCACACGAGGACAGAATTCACCCCTCCACTTT